This entry lists 11 T cell receptor beta chains sequenced from one sample in a study of T cell responses to AZD1222 COVID-19 vaccine. Repertoires were generated with immunoSEQ multiplex PCR, while TCRdb's copy carries only in-frame clones and drops some. The top ten clones hold around 9% of a sample with around 100,000 clones, approximately 89% of them seen once. The sequencing here drew on peripheral blood, taken on day 0 of AZD1222 vaccination. These receptors were taken from an adult in good health.

The chain joins TRBV20-1 to TRBJ2-7, with D possibly being TRBD1 (5 bases). The CDR3 consists of 11 residues. V shed 5 bases and J shed 5 bases, with 10 bases lying between them. Germline V gene lookup returns CDR1 DFQATT and CDR2 SNEGSKA (reference sequence). Here the CDR3 reads CSAPPGNEQYF. The CDR3 DNA reads TGCAGTGCTCCGCCAGGGAACGAGCAGTACTTC.

This clone was seen only once. The V and J genes are TRBV11-2 and TRBJ1-1; D gene uncertain. The CDR3 totals 18 residues. Per germline, CDR1 SGHAT and CDR2 FQNNGV. V was trimmed by 5 bases and J by 1 base, leaving 23 bases between them. For the CDR3, the DNA is TGTGCCAGCAGCCCCGCCCGCGCGATAGGACGGCCGAACACTGAAGCTTTCTTT. It translates to CASSPARAIGRPNTEAFF.

The chain has TRBV5-6 and TRBJ2-1, with D perhaps matching TRBD2 (5 bases). Per germline, CDR1 SGHDT and CDR2 YYEEEE. V dropped 1 base and J dropped 4 bases, with 9 bases sitting between them. The CDR3 is 14 residues long. The DNA of the CDR3 is TGTGCCAGCAGCTTGACGGGGAATTACAATGAGCAGTTCTTC. It specifies CASSLTGNYNEQFF.

The V call is TRBV5-1, the J call TRBJ2-7; D uncertain. The CDR3 runs to 13 residues. The ends were cut back, 5 bases at V and 1 base at J, with 10 bases in the middle. Germline loops: CDR1 SGHRS, CDR2 YFSETQ. The CDR3 DNA follows: TGCGCCAGCAGTATCTCATTTTCCTACGAGCAGTACTTC. It translates to CASSISFSYEQYF. Complete variable domain (other parts from reference TRBV5-1 and TRBJ2-7): KAGVTQTPRYLIKTRGQQVTLSCSPISGHRSVSWYQQTPGQGLQFLFEYFSETQRNKGNFPGRFSGRQFSNSRSEMNVSTLELGDSALYLCASSISFSYEQYFGPGTRLTVT.

This clone was observed many times. This chain joins TRBV10-3 and TRBJ2-2, with D tentatively TRBD1 (6 bases). CDR1 and CDR2 from the germline V gene are ENHRY and SYGVKD. The CDR3 consists of 15 residues. V was pared by 3 bases and J by 2 bases, with 10 bases between. The CDR3, as DNA: TGTGCCATCAGTGATCCGGGACAAAACACCGGGGAGCTGTTTTTT. This encodes CAISDPGQNTGELFF.

The chain combines TRBV3-1 (or the pseudogene TRBV3-2) with TRBJ1-1; no reliable D call. Trimming took 6 bases from V and 5 from J, leaving 10 bases between them. The CDR3 consists of 12 residues. Germline V gives CDR1 LGHDT, CDR2 YNNKEL (reference sequence). CDR3: CASSQTRTEAFF. The CDR3 DNA is TGTGCCAGCAGTCAAACGAGGACTGAAGCTTTCTTT.

This chain links TRBV12-5 with TRBJ2-2; D might be TRBD2 (6 bases). CDR1 and CDR2 (germline): LGHNT, FRNRAP. The CDR3 consists of 14 residues. V was trimmed by 5 bases and J by 5 bases, leaving 12 bases between them. The CDR3 loop reads CASGVEGQTGELFF. The CDR3 DNA is TGTGCTAGTGGTGTGGAGGGCCAAACCGGGGAGCTGTTTTTT.

The chain has TRBV6-5 and TRBJ2-7; 9 bases agree with TRBD1. Trimming at V came to 0 bases and at J to 4 bases, leaving 7 bases not matched to a gene. Germline V gene lookup returns CDR1 MNHEY and CDR2 SVGAGI. This CDR3 contains 16 residues. CDR3 loop: CASSYSHTGGKYEQYF. The CDR3 nucleotides are TGTGCCAGCAGTTACTCACACACAGGGGGCAAGTACGAGCAGTACTTC.

This clone has just a few counts. V usage is TRBV6-4 and J usage is TRBJ2-2; 9 nucleotides align to TRBD1. The CDR3 consists of 16 residues. With V trimmed by 0 bases and J by 6 bases, 5 bases remained unmatched. From germline, CDR1 is MRHNA and CDR2 SNTAGT. The CDR3 spells CASSDSSGTGPGELFF. In DNA form, the CDR3 reads TGTGCCAGCAGTGACTCCTCCGGGACAGGGCCCGGGGAGCTGTTTTTT.

The chain recombines TRBV20-1 with TRBJ2-7, with a possible D match to TRBD2 (5 bases). Trimming removed 6 bases from V and 9 bases from J, with 15 bases in between. This CDR3 comprises 11 residues. Germline CDR1 is DFQATT and CDR2 is SNEGSKA (reference sequence). The CDR3 loop is CSAGEGRGQYF. The CDR3 DNA follows: TGCAGTGCCGGTGAGGGCCGGGGGCAGTACTTC.

The chain carries TRBV7-2 and TRBJ2-3; D possibly uses TRBD1 or TRBD2 (5 bases each). The CDR3 loop spans 14 amino acids. Per the germline V gene, CDR1 is SGHTA and CDR2 is FQGNSA. V dropped 2 bases and J dropped 5 bases, with 11 bases sitting between them. The DNA of the CDR3 is TGTGCCAGCAGCTTAATCTCGGGGCAAGATACGCAGTATTTT. It encodes CASSLISGQDTQYF. Full variable domain (remainder filled in from reference TRBV7-2 and TRBJ2-3): GAGVSQSPSNKVTEKGKDVELRCDPISGHTALYWYRQSLGQGLEFLIYFQGNSAPDKSGLPSDRFSAERTGGSVSTLTIQRTQQEDSAVYLCASSLISGQDTQYFGPGTRLTVL.